The 7 T cell receptor beta chains listed next were all sequenced from one sample in a study of control samples from healthy donors and cancer patients. TCRdb's table, derived via immunoSEQ multiplex PCR, lists solely in-frame clones and lacks some. The repertoire consists of 75,000 to 90,000 clones, with roughly nine tenths occurring once and the leading ten covering roughly a tenth. Sequenced sample: PBMCs. The receptors here all came from a woman aged 50 to 65 with colorectal cancer.

This clone has only a few counts. The V gene is TRBV9, the J gene TRBJ2-2, with D hard to call. With 4 bases removed from V and 7 bases from J, the gap between germline ends came to 17 bases. The CDR3 runs 15 residues. The V gene's germline CDR1 is SGDLS and CDR2 YYNGEE. CDR3 DNA: TGTGCCAGCAGCCCGAGCTTGTGGATGGACGGGGAGCTGTTTTTT. It yields the protein CASSPSLWMDGELFF. Full variable domain (missing parts from reference TRBV9 and TRBJ2-2): DSGVTQTPKHLITATGQRVTLRCSPRSGDLSVYWYQQSLDQGLQFLIQYYNGEERAKGNILERFSAQQFPDLHSELNLSSLELGDSALYFCASSPSLWMDGELFFGEGSRLTVL.

The chain is built from TRBV10-2 and TRBJ2-3; tentatively, D is TRBD2 (5 bases). This CDR3 is 15 amino acids long. The germline gives CDR1 WSHSY, CDR2 SAAADI. Trimming left V 4 bases short and J 4 bases short, with 15 bases between. CDR3 in amino acids: CASSGSLVRADTQYF. The CDR3 DNA reads TGCGCCAGCAGTGGCTCACTAGTTAGAGCAGATACGCAGTATTTT.

The chain uses TRBV9 and TRBJ1-2; 7 nucleotides match TRBD1. V trimming: 4 bases; J trimming: 4 bases; junction bases outside the gene matches: 4. The CDR3 length is 13 residues. The germline V gene encodes CDR1 SGDLS and CDR2 YYNGEE. The CDR3: CASSQGGSYGYTF. CDR3 bases: TGTGCCAGCAGCCAAGGGGGCAGCTATGGCTACACCTTC.

This chain uses TRBV10-2 with TRBJ2-3; the D gene is possibly TRBD1 (5 bases). V lost 2 bases, J lost 3 bases, and 6 bases lay in between. CDR3 size: 13 residues. Germline loops: CDR1 WSHSY, CDR2 SAAADI. The CDR3 loop is CASSEQGTDTQYF. The CDR3 nucleotides read TGCGCCAGCAGTGAGCAGGGAACAGATACGCAGTATTTT.

The chain combines TRBV7-8 with TRBJ2-5, with D possibly matching TRBD1 (6 bases). Germline CDR1 is SGHVS and CDR2 is FQNEAQ. V lost 3 bases, J lost 3 bases, and 11 bases lay in between. The CDR3 length is 14 residues. The CDR3 loop is CASSFRTEKETQYF. The CDR3 bases are TGTGCCAGCAGCTTCCGGACAGAAAAAGAGACCCAGTACTTC.

This chain uses TRBV14 with TRBJ1-2; 7 bases map to TRBD1. The germline V gene has CDR1 SGHDN and CDR2 FVKESK. The trim removed 4 bases at V and 7 bases at J, leaving 3 bases unmatched. The CDR3 runs to 12 residues. CDR3 DNA sequence: TGTGCCAGCAGCCGAGACAGGGCTGGCTACACCTTC. Residues: CASSRDRAGYTF.

The chain couples TRBV9 to TRBJ2-2; the D gene could be TRBD1 or TRBD2 (5 bases each). Germline assignment: CDR1 SGDLS and CDR2 YYNGEE. The CDR3 has 13 amino acids. V was shortened by 3 bases and J by 6 bases, with 9 bases between the two germline ends. The DNA for the CDR3 is TGTGCCAGCAGCGGGGGGAATGCCGGGGAGCTGTTTTTT. Its protein is CASSGGNAGELFF.